This TCR beta chain emerged from a study of blood T cell repertoires in COVID-19. Germline V CDR1 and CDR2: LGHNA, YSLEER. This CDR3 has 17 residues. Trimming at V came to 4 bases and at J to 6 bases, leaving 8 bases not matched to a gene. Only in-frame clones appear in the TCRdb table, and some are missing; sequencing was by immunoSEQ multiplex PCR. Of about 110,000 clones in the sample, approximately 80% were seen once. This chain uses TRBV4-3 with TRBJ2-1; TRBD2 aligns across 14 bases. The sequence derives from a woman at least 80 years old with acute or convalescent COVID-19. What was sequenced was peripheral blood. The CDR3 nucleotides read TGCGCCAGCAGCCGCGTTATGACTAGCGGGGGGGGCAATGAGCAGTTCTTC. Protein product: CASSRVMTSGGGNEQFF.